This entry features one T cell receptor (beta chain) sequence. This receptor's antigen is unknown. The sample holds no much larger clone one base away, and base qualities are not on file. This sample is part of a study of T cells after posttransplantation cyclophosphamide (dated by TCRdb to about 2016). In terms of the full investigation: Using TRB sequencing, the study followed how the T cell repertoire rebuilt after myeloablative bone marrow transplantation with posttransplantation cyclophosphamide given as GVHD prophylaxis. Public TRB sequences were searched against a database of over 3,500 sequences associated with responses to pathogens, tumor antigens, self-antigens and alloantigens. Because TRA and TRB clonality correlated tightly in 10 or so samples, the subsequent TCR analyses were limited to TRB only. Up to roughly 3 additional blood samples from 2 to 5.2 years after transplant were also TRB-sequenced in 3 patients, as was pretransplant blood from several patients. Samples from roughly 35 PTCy-treated patients, along with samples from 16 of their related bone marrow donors, underwent antigen receptor sequencing. TRB sequencing was performed on blood from all 35 or so PTCy patients with 1-year posttransplant specimens.

On the day of marrow donation, related bone marrow donors gave peripheral blood samples. Peripheral blood and bone marrow mononuclear cells were isolated by Ficoll-Hypaque density centrifugation and were cryopreserved. Overall study results and their limits: The TRB repertoires of T cells infiltrating skin or GI tract showed only limited overlap with the TRB repertoires of T cells in blood. Donor-recipient similarity was low at 1-2 months but increased during the first year, and donor CD8+ memory clones often dominated later blood repertoires. Across under 50 patients, recipient CMV seropositivity and CMV reactivation were highly associated with TRB clonality; PTCy diversity was similar to CNI/methotrexate controls.

Genomic DNA was the input for TRB sequencing, which was run either with the immunoSEQ assay at survey resolution or with the hsTCRB kit. As for the original processing: The immunoSEQ software handled initial read processing, and the LymphoSeq R package was used for repertoire analyses. Clonality was calculated as 1 minus normalized Shannon entropy, and the Gini coefficient was also calculated for each TRB dataset. To infer phenotypes in unsorted samples, TRB sequences from sorted subsets of the recipient or donor were mapped onto unsorted samples from the same recipient. TCRdb took this table from immuneACCESS and kept in-frame rearrangements with V and J called. Such tables lack part of the clones; where checked against another copy, unresolved V genes explain under half of the gap, and the rest is unexplained. V and J calls and clone size are copied from that table; D and trimming were computed from the DNA. The data for this sample show 25,000 to 35,000 clones, each detected more than once. Of the sample, under 5.5% falls within the top ten clones.

The clonotype originates from a woman aged 25-40 years in good health and a related stem cell transplant donor. Sequenced input: PBMCs.

The bases read TGTGCCAGCAGCTTAGTTTCAGGGGGCAGCGAGCAGTACTTC. Its coded protein is CASSLVSGGSEQYF. The V and J segments used are TRBV11-3 and TRBJ2-7; 8 bases in the junction line up with TRBD1. The CDR3, from cysteine to phenylalanine, totals 14 residues. Left in the record is the CDR3 DNA by itself, 42 bases read in frame from the first base. The germline V end is reduced by 1 base and the J end by 6 bases; junction bases left unmatched: 5. CDR1 and CDR2 are read off the germline V gene as SGHNT and YENEEA.